These T cell receptor beta chains were read from a single sample in a study of identical twins. TCRdb re-called the 5' RACE reads with MiXCR, one entry per CDR3 protein. Among fewer than 500,000 distinct CDR3 sequences listed, approximately 14% were seen once. These records were also assigned to another study, of yellow fever vaccine responses in identical twins.

The specimen sequenced was CD4+ T cells sorted from blood. These receptors all come from a woman aged 18-29 years in good health. Both conserved end residues are part of each CDR3. The D gene is left open where the match is weak. A clone size is listed for some rows: how often the clone was seen (once, few, many), or a class if it is expanded.

clone_size j_call v_call d_call cdr3_aa cdr3_nt
few TRBJ2-1 TRBV5-1 TRBD2 CASRPQTSGGAYNEQFF TGCGCCAGCCGCCCCCAGACTAGCGGGGGGGCCTACAATGAGCAGTTCTTC
many TRBJ2-7 TRBV12-3/TRBV12-4 NA CASSYRSYEQYF TGTGCCAGCAGTTACCGCAGCTACGAGCAGTACTTC
NA TRBJ1-5 TRBV12-3/TRBV12-4 NA CASTPSGFNQPQHF TGTGCCAGCACCCCTTCCGGGTTTAATCAGCCCCAGCATTTT
NA TRBJ1-1 TRBV7-2 NA CASPPGLITEAFF TGTGCCAGCCCGCCAGGGCTGATCACTGAAGCTTTCTTT
NA TRBJ2-3 TRBV12-3/TRBV12-4 TRBD1 CASSLWVGDRSTDTQYF TGTGCCAGCAGTTTATGGGTCGGGGACAGGAGCACAGATACGCAGTATTTT
NA TRBJ2-3 TRBV20-1 NA CSARRGSTDTQYF TGCAGTGCTAGAAGGGGGTCCACAGATACGCAGTATTTT
NA TRBJ1-5 TRBV6-1 NA CASRKGGEGQPQHF TGTGCCAGCAGGAAGGGGGGGGAAGGTCAGCCCCAGCATTTT
NA TRBJ2-5 TRBV5-8 TRBD1 CASSLGGGDQETQYF TGTGCCAGCAGCTTGGGAGGGGGCGACCAAGAGACCCAGTACTTC
NA TRBJ2-3 TRBV18 NA CASSRFGFTDTQYF TGTGCCAGCTCTCGGTTCGGGTTTACAGATACGCAGTATTTT
few TRBJ2-7 TRBV2 NA CASSESGTPYEQYF TGTGCCAGCAGTGAATCAGGTACACCGTACGAGCAGTACTTC
NA TRBJ2-5 TRBV20-1 TRBD2 CSASSGGETQYF TGCAGTGCTAGTTCGGGGGGAGAGACCCAGTACTTC
many TRBJ2-7 TRBV5-1 NA CASSLDAINLYEQYF TGCGCCAGCAGCTTGGATGCGATCAACCTTTACGAGCAGTACTTC
few TRBJ1-6 TRBV3-1 TRBD1 CASRGGTVNSPLHF TGTGCCAGCAGAGGGGGGACAGTCAATTCACCCCTCCACTTT
NA TRBJ1-5 TRBV5-1 TRBD1 CASSLTGTGGNQPQHF TGCGCCAGCAGCTTGACTGGGACAGGGGGCAATCAGCCCCAGCATTTT
NA TRBJ2-5 TRBV6-5 NA CASSYGGIQETQYF TGTGCCAGCAGTTACGGCGGGATCCAAGAGACCCAGTACTTC
NA TRBJ1-6 TRBV3-1 NA CASSQDTKSPLHF TGTGCCAGCAGCCAGGACACGAAATCACCCCTCCACTTT
NA TRBJ1-5 TRBV20-1 NA CSARRNNQPQHF TGCAGTGCGAGACGGAACAATCAGCCCCAGCATTTT
NA TRBJ2-1 TRBV24-1 NA CATSGPHPGNEQFF TGTGCCACCAGTGGACCTCATCCCGGGAATGAGCAGTTCTTC
NA TRBJ2-7 TRBV5-4 NA CASSLDPRGDYEQYF TGTGCCAGCAGCTTGGACCCAAGGGGGGACTACGAGCAGTACTTC
many TRBJ2-1 TRBV5-1 NA CASSLESRPYNEQFF TGCGCCAGCAGCCTCGAAAGCCGGCCCTACAATGAGCAGTTCTTC
NA TRBJ2-3 TRBV21-1 NA CASSKVLDTDTQYF TGTGCCAGCAGCAAAGTGCTAGACACAGATACGCAGTATTTT
NA TRBJ2-7 TRBV20-1 NA CSARLSASSSYEQYF TGCAGTGCTAGGTTAAGCGCGAGTAGCTCCTACGAGCAGTACTTC